A selection of T cell receptor beta chains follows, all from one sample in a study of T cells after yellow fever vaccination. TCRdb analysed the 5' RACE reads with MiXCR anew, one entry per CDR3 protein. The sample consists of about 13,000 distinct CDR3 sequences, 4.9% of them appearing once. The sample consisted of PBMCs, either bulk or a sorted T-cell subset (CD4+, CD8+, memory, or dextramer-sorted; not recorded which), taken 45 days after the yellow fever booster vaccination. These receptor sequences come from a man aged 30 to 39 who received the YFV17D yellow fever vaccine. CDR3s include the opening cysteine and the closing phenylalanine or tryptophan. The D gene is left open where the match is weak. The listing skips clone size in some rows; elsewhere it reads once, few, many or a size class.

TRBJ1-5 | many | TRBV12-3/TRBV12-4 | - | CASSPHARAWGQPQHF | TGTGCCAGCAGCCCCCATGCCAGGGCGTGGGGACAGCCCCAGCATTTT
TRBJ1-5 | many | TRBV30 | TRBD1 | CAWTGQGNQPQHF | TGTGCCTGGACTGGACAGGGCAATCAGCCCCAGCATTTT
TRBJ1-5 | many | TRBV20-1 | - | CSAGRAASSNQPQHF | TGCAGTGCTGGACGGGCGGCCTCTAGCAATCAGCCCCAGCATTTT
TRBJ2-2 | many | TRBV7-2 | TRBD2 | CASSQSGRGTGELFF | TGTGCCAGCAGCCAAAGTGGGAGGGGCACCGGGGAGCTGTTTTTT
TRBJ2-7 | many | TRBV6-2/TRBV6-3 | TRBD1 | CASSYTGTGDYEQYF | TGTGCCAGCAGTTACACCGGGACAGGGGACTACGAGCAGTACTTC
TRBJ2-2 | many | TRBV14 | TRBD2 | CASSLLSGRTGELFF | TGTGCCAGCAGCCTACTGAGCGGGAGGACCGGGGAGCTGTTTTTT
TRBJ2-1 | many | TRBV30 | TRBD2 | CAWGGGKMLNEQFF | TGTGCCTGGGGGGGGGGTAAAATGCTCAATGAGCAGTTCTTC
TRBJ2-1 | many | TRBV5-1 | TRBD2 | CASSFSGGTNEQFF | TGCGCCAGCAGTTTTAGCGGGGGCACAAATGAGCAGTTCTTC
TRBJ2-4 | many | TRBV12-3/TRBV12-4 | - | CASNSPPVRTKNIQYF | TGTGCCAGCAACTCCCCGCCCGTAAGGACGAAAAACATTCAGTACTTC
TRBJ2-3 | many | TRBV6-6 | - | CASSFRVGDTQYF | TGTGCCAGCAGTTTCAGGGTTGGAGATACGCAGTATTTT
TRBJ2-7 | many | TRBV5-1 | - | CASSLWEISYEQYF | TGCGCCAGCAGCTTGTGGGAAATCTCCTACGAGCAGTACTTC
TRBJ2-7 | many | TRBV18 | TRBD2 | CASSLDGEGFYEQYF | TGTGCCAGCTCACTCGATGGGGAGGGGTTCTACGAGCAGTACTTC
TRBJ1-6 | many | TRBV29-1 | - | CSVAQGDSPLHF | TGCAGCGTTGCACAGGGAGATTCACCCCTCCACTTT
TRBJ2-1 | many | TRBV20-1 | TRBD2 | CSASEAGALLDNEQFF | TGCAGTGCTAGTGAGGCGGGAGCTCTGTTAGACAATGAGCAGTTCTTC
TRBJ2-3 | many | TRBV6-2/TRBV6-3 | - | CASSPRAGSPDTQYF | TGTGCCAGCAGTCCGCGGGCGGGATCACCAGATACGCAGTATTTT
TRBJ2-2 | many | TRBV7-9 | - | CASSFFSTGELFF | TGTGCCAGCAGCTTTTTCTCGACCGGGGAGCTGTTTTTT
TRBJ2-7 | many | TRBV5-1 | - | CASSAAPSRQRSYEQYF | TGCGCCAGCAGCGCGGCTCCCTCGCGGCAACGCTCCTACGAGCAGTACTTC
TRBJ2-2 | many | TRBV28 | - | CASSLFREKVHPTGELFF | TGTGCCAGCAGTTTATTTCGGGAGAAGGTACACCCGACGGGGGAGCTGTTTTTT
TRBJ2-5 | many | TRBV20-1 | - | CSGTWETQYF | TGCAGTGGGACTTGGGAGACCCAGTACTTC
TRBJ2-7 | many | TRBV19 | - | CASKDRRSSYEQYF | TGTGCCAGTAAAGACAGGCGGAGCTCCTACGAGCAGTACTTC
TRBJ2-7 | many | TRBV20-1 | TRBD1 | CSATQGAAYEQYF | TGCAGTGCTACACAGGGGGCAGCCTACGAGCAGTACTTC
TRBJ2-7 | many | TRBV4-3 | TRBD2 | CASSQDQGLAGGYEQYF | TGCGCCAGCAGCCAAGATCAGGGACTAGCGGGAGGTTACGAGCAGTACTTC
TRBJ2-7 | few | TRBV11-2 | TRBD2 | CASSLGLADYEQYF | TGTGCCAGCAGCCTGGGACTAGCGGACTACGAGCAGTACTTC
TRBJ2-5 | many | TRBV20-1 | - | CSASYPDQETQYF | TGCAGTGCTAGTTATCCGGACCAAGAGACCCAGTACTTC
TRBJ2-1 | many | TRBV4-2 | - | CASRYRNEQFF | TGTGCCAGCAGGTACCGGAATGAGCAGTTCTTC
TRBJ1-2 | many | TRBV10-2 | - | CASRSGGREGYTF | TGCGCCAGCAGGTCCGGCGGGCGGGAGGGCTACACCTTC
TRBJ2-3 | many | TRBV20-1 | TRBD2 | CSAQGGLAGGPADTQYF | TGCAGTGCTCAAGGGGGCCTAGCGGGAGGGCCGGCAGATACGCAGTATTTT
TRBJ2-3 | many | TRBV28 | TRBD2 | CASSSVGEGSTDTQYF | TGTGCCAGCAGTTCCGTGGGGGAGGGGAGCACAGATACGCAGTATTTT
TRBJ2-1 | few | TRBV12-3/TRBV12-4 | TRBD2 | CASSLEWTSGSPYNEQFF | TGTGCCAGCAGTTTAGAGTGGACTAGCGGGAGTCCCTACAATGAGCAGTTCTTC
TRBJ1-2 | few | TRBV12-3/TRBV12-4 | - | CASSPEPLREVGIYGYTF | TGTGCCAGCAGTCCCGAGCCACTTCGAGAAGTTGGCATCTATGGCTACACCTTC
TRBJ2-2 | many | TRBV4-3 | - | CASSQETGFTGELFF | TGCGCCAGCAGCCAAGAAACAGGGTTCACCGGGGAGCTGTTTTTT
TRBJ2-2 | many | TRBV6-5 | - | CASSYSAPMNTGELFF | TGTGCCAGCAGTTACTCAGCTCCGATGAACACCGGGGAGCTGTTTTTT
TRBJ2-7 | many | TRBV4-3 | - | CASSHLATANSYEQYF | TGCGCCAGCAGCCACTTGGCGACAGCAAACTCCTACGAGCAGTACTTC
TRBJ2-3 | many | TRBV28 | - | CASNNQLTRADTQYF | TGTGCCAGCAACAACCAACTGACACGGGCAGATACGCAGTATTTT
TRBJ2-1 | many | TRBV12-3/TRBV12-4 | - | CASSPGGGGLGNEQFF | TGTGCCAGCAGCCCCGGCGGTGGGGGGCTGGGGAATGAGCAGTTCTTC
TRBJ2-7 | many | TRBV29-1 | - | CSVGGATISATYEQYF | TGCAGCGTTGGGGGGGCTACGATTTCCGCTACCTACGAGCAGTACTTC
TRBJ2-3 | many | TRBV4-3 | TRBD2 | CASSFGTSRSTDTQYF | TGCGCCAGCAGCTTCGGGACTAGCAGAAGCACAGATACGCAGTATTTT
TRBJ1-1 | many | TRBV20-1 | - | CSARSLGSRTEAFF | TGCAGTGCTAGAAGCTTGGGGTCGCGCACTGAAGCTTTCTTT
TRBJ2-2 | few | TRBV20-1 | - | CSARAGELFF | TGCAGTGCTAGAGCCGGGGAGCTGTTTTTT
TRBJ1-5 | - | TRBV18 | - | CASSRSGQQDQPQHF | TGTGCCAGCTCACGGTCCGGACAGCAGGATCAGCCCCAGCATTTT
TRBJ2-1 | many | TRBV20-1 | TRBD2 | CSASGLAGVSNDEQFF | TGCAGTGCTTCGGGACTAGCGGGAGTGAGTAACGATGAGCAGTTCTTC
TRBJ2-2 | many | TRBV28 | - | CASSLRLVNTGELFF | TGTGCCAGCAGTTTACGGCTAGTGAACACCGGGGAGCTGTTTTTT
TRBJ2-3 | many | TRBV7-2 | TRBD2 | CASSLGLAGERDTQYF | TGTGCCAGCAGCTTAGGACTAGCGGGAGAAAGGGATACGCAGTATTTT
TRBJ2-7 | many | TRBV27 | TRBD1 | CASSFVTGLYEQYF | TGTGCCAGCAGTTTCGTGACAGGGCTCTACGAGCAGTACTTC
TRBJ2-5 | many | TRBV4-2 | - | CASSQVGPPGTQYF | TGTGCCAGCAGCCAAGTTGGCCCGCCGGGGACCCAGTACTTC
TRBJ2-7 | - | TRBV3-1 | TRBD2 | CASSQETGTRGEQYF | TGTGCCAGCAGCCAAGAAACCGGGACTAGAGGCGAGCAGTACTTC
TRBJ2-7 | many | TRBV7-2 | - | CASSRGGEGVPYEQYF | TGTGCCAGCAGCCGAGGGGGAGAGGGAGTACCCTACGAGCAGTACTTC
TRBJ2-3 | many | TRBV20-1 | - | CSTGRSTDTQYF | TGCAGTACCGGACGGTCCACAGATACGCAGTATTTT
TRBJ2-1 | many | TRBV19 | - | CASTAAFSYNEQFF | TGTGCCAGTACGGCCGCCTTCTCCTACAATGAGCAGTTCTTC
TRBJ2-5 | many | TRBV19 | TRBD1 | CASSSSGGAETQYF | TGTGCCAGTAGCTCCTCAGGGGGCGCGGAGACCCAGTACTTC
TRBJ2-2 | many | TRBV11-1 | - | CASSPPLRSDTGELFF | TGTGCCAGCAGCCCCCCACTTAGGTCGGACACCGGGGAGCTGTTTTTT
TRBJ2-7 | few | TRBV7-2 | TRBD2 | CASSYSGSISYEQYF | TGTGCCAGCAGCTATAGCGGGAGTATATCCTACGAGCAGTACTTC
TRBJ2-4 | many | TRBV7-2 | TRBD2 | CASSNKLRGAGGAKNIQYF | TGTGCCAGCAGCAACAAACTGAGGGGAGCGGGGGGAGCCAAAAACATTCAGTACTTC
TRBJ2-1 | - | TRBV5-6 | TRBD2 | CASSGGTTSRNYNEQFF | TGTGCCAGCAGTGGGGGGACGACTAGCCGGAACTACAATGAGCAGTTCTTC
TRBJ2-7 | many | TRBV25-1 | TRBD2 | CASSDSLSSLAVYEQYF | TGTGCCAGCAGTGACTCCCTCAGTAGCCTAGCGGTCTACGAGCAGTACTTC
TRBJ2-1 | many | TRBV20-1 | - | CSARHLRERYNEQFF | TGCAGTGCTAGACATCTACGGGAGAGATACAATGAGCAGTTCTTC
TRBJ1-2 | many | TRBV27 | TRBD1 | CASTAGGQGSLRGYTF | TGTGCCAGCACTGCCGGGGGACAGGGAAGTCTAAGGGGCTACACCTTC